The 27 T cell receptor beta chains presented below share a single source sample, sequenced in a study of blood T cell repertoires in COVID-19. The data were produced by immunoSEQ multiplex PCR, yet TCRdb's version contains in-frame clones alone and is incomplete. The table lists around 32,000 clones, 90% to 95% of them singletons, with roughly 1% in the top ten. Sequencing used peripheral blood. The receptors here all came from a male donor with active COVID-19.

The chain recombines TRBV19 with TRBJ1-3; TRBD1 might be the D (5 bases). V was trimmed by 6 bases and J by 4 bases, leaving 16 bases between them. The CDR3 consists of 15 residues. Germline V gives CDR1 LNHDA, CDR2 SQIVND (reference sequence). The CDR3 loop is CASRTEVNRGNTIYF. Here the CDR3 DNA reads TGTGCCAGTAGGACAGAGGTTAATCGAGGAAACACCATATATTTT.

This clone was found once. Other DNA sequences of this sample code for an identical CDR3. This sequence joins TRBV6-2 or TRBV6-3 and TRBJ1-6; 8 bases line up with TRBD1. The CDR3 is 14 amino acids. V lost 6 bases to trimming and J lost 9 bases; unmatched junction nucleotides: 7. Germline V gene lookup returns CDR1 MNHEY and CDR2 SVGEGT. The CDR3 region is CASSPRDRISPLHF. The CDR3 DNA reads TGTGCCAGCAGCCCGAGGGACAGGATTTCACCCCTCCACTTT.

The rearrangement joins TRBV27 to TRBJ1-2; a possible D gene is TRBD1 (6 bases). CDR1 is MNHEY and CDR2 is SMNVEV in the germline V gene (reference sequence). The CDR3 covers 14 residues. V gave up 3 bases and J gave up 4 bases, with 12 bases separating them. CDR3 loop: CASSFGTGFYGYTF. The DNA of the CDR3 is TGTGCCAGCAGTTTTGGAACAGGGTTCTATGGCTACACCTTC.

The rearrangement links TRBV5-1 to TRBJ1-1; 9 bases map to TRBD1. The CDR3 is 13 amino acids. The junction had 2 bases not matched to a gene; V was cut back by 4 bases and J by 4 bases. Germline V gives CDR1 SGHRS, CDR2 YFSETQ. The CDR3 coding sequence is TGCGCCAGCAGCGCGACAGGGGGCACTGAAGCTTTCTTT. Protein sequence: CASSATGGTEAFF.

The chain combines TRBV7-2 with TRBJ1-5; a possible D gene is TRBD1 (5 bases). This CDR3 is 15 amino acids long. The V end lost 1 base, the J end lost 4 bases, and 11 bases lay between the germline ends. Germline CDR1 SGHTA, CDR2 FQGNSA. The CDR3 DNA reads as TGTGCCAGCAGCTTAGAGGGAAGGGGTAATCAGCCCCAGCATTTT. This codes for CASSLEGRGNQPQHF.

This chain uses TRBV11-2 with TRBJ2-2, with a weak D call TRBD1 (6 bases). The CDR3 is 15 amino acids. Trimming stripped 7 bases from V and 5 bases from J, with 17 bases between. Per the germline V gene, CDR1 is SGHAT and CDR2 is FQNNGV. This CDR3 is CASKQGPIGTGELFF. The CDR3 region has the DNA TGTGCCAGCAAACAGGGCCCGATCGGGACCGGGGAGCTGTTTTTT. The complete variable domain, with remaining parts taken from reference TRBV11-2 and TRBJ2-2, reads EAGVAQSPRYKIIEKRQSVAFWCNPISGHATLYWYQQILGQGPKLLIQFQNNGVVDDSQLPKDRFSAERLKGVDSTLKIQPAKLEDSAVYLCASKQGPIGTGELFFGEGSRLTVL.

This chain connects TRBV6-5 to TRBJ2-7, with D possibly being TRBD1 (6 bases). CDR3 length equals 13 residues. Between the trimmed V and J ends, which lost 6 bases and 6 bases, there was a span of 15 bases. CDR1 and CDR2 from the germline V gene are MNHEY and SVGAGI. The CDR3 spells CASSLDRLREQYF. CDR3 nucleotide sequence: TGTGCCAGCAGCCTCGACAGGCTCCGCGAGCAGTACTTC.

The DNA of the CDR3 is TGTGCCAGCAGGCCCCGGGACAGGGGTCCGAGGGAGCAGTACTTC. Protein sequence: CASRPRDRGPREQYF. The chain joins TRBV5-6 to TRBJ2-7; 10 bases fit TRBD1. Germline CDR1 is SGHDT and CDR2 is YYEEEE. This CDR3 region has 15 residues. V was clipped by 5 bases and J by 7 bases; unmatched bases: 12.

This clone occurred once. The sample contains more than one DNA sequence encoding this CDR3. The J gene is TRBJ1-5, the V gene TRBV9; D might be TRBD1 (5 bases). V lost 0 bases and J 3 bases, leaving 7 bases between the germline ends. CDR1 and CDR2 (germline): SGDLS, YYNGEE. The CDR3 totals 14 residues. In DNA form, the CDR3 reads TGTGCCAGCAGCGTAGATGGGGCCAATCAGCCCCAGCATTTT. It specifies CASSVDGANQPQHF.

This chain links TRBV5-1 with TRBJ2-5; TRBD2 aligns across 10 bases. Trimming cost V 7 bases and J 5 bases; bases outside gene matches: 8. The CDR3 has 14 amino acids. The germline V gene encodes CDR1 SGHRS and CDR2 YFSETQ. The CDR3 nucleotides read TGCGCCAGCGCAGAGCGGGGGGGCCAGGAGACCCAGTACTTC. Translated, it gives CASAERGGQETQYF. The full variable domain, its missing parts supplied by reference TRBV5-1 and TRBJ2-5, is KAGVTQTPRYLIKTRGQQVTLSCSPISGHRSVSWYQQTPGQGLQFLFEYFSETQRNKGNFPGRFSGRQFSNSRSEMNVSTLELGDSALYLCASAERGGQETQYFGPGTRLLVL.

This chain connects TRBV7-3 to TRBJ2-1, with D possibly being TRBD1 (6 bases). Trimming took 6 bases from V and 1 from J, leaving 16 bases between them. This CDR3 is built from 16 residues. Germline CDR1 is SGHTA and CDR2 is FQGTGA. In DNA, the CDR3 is TGTGCCAGCAGTCGCAAGGGGACAAGTTCCTACAATGAGCAGTTCTTC. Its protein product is CASSRKGTSSYNEQFF.

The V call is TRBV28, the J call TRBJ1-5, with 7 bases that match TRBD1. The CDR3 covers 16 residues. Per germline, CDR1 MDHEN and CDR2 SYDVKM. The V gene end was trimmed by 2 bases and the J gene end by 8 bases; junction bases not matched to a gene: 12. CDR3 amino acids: CASSLNRSGGIKPQHF. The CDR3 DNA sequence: TGTGCCAGCAGTTTAAATCGGTCAGGGGGAATTAAGCCCCAGCATTTT. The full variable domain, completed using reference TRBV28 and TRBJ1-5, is DVKVTQSSRYLVKRTGEKVFLECVQDMDHENMFWYRQDPGLGLRLIYFSYDVKMKEKGDIPEGYSVSREKKERFSLILESASTNQTSMYLCASSLNRSGGIKPQHFGDGTRLSIL.

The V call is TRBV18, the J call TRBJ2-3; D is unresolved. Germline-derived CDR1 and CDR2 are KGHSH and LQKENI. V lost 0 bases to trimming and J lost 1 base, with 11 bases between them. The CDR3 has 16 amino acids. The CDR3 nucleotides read TGTGCCAGCTCACCACCGTCAACAGTCCGCACAGATACGCAGTATTTT. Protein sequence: CASSPPSTVRTDTQYF.

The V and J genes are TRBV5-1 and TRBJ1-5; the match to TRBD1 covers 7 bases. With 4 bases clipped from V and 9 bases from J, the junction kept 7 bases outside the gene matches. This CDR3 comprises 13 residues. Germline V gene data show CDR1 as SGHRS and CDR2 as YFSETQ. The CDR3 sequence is CASSRDSLSPQHF. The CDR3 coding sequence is TGCGCCAGCAGCAGGGACAGCCTATCGCCCCAGCATTTT. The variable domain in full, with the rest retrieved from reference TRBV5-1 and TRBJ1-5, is KAGVTQTPRYLIKTRGQQVTLSCSPISGHRSVSWYQQTPGQGLQFLFEYFSETQRNKGNFPGRFSGRQFSNSRSEMNVSTLELGDSALYLCASSRDSLSPQHFGDGTRLSIL.

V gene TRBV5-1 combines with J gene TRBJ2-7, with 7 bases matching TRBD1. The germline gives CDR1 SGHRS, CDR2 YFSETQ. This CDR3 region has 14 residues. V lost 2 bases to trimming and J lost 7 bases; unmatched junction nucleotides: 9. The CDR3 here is CASSLFDRVREQYF. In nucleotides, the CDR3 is TGCGCCAGCAGCTTATTCGACAGGGTCCGGGAGCAGTACTTC.

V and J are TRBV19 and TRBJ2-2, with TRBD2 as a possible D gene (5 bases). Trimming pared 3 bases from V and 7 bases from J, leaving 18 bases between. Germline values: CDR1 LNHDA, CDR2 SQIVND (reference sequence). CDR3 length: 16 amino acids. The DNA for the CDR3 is TGTGCCAGTAGTATTGGAAGCGGTAGAAATAACGGGGAGCTGTTTTTT. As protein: CASSIGSGRNNGELFF.

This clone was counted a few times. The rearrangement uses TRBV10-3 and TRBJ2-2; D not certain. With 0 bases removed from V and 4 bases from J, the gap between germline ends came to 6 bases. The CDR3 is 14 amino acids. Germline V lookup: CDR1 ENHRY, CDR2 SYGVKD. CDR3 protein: CAISESVATGELFF. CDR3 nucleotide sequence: TGTGCCATCAGTGAGTCAGTAGCCACCGGGGAGCTGTTTTTT.

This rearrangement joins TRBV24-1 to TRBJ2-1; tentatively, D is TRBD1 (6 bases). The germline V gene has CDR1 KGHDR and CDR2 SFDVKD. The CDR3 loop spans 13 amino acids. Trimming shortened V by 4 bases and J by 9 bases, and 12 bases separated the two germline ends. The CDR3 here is CATSEYTGSEQFF. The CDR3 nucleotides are TGTGCCACCAGTGAATATACAGGGTCTGAGCAGTTCTTC.

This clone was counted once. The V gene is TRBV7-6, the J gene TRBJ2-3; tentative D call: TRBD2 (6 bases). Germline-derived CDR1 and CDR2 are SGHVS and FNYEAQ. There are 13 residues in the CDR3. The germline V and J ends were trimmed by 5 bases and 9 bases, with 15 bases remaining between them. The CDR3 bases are TGTGCCAGCAGCCCAGTCGGGGGTGAGACGCAGTATTTT. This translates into CASSPVGGETQYF.

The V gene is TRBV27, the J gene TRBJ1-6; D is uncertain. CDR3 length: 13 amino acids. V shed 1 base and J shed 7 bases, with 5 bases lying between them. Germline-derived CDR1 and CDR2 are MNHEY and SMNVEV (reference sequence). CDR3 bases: TGTGCCAGCAGTTTATACCGGAATTCACCCCTCCACTTT. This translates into CASSLYRNSPLHF.

The DNA of the CDR3 is TGCGCCAGCAGCTTGAAGGGGCAAGATACGCAGTATTTT. Translated: CASSLKGQDTQYF. The chain has TRBV5-1 and TRBJ2-3; possibly TRBD1 for D (5 bases). CDR1 is SGHRS, CDR2 YFSETQ, per germline. The CDR3 spans 13 residues. V was pared by 1 base and J by 5 bases, with 8 bases between.

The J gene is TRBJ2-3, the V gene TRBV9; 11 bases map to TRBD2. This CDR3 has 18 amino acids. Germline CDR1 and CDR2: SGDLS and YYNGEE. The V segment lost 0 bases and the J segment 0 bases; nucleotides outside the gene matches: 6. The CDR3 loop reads CASSVATSGGLSTDTQYF. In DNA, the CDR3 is TGTGCCAGCAGCGTAGCTACTAGCGGGGGACTTAGCACAGATACGCAGTATTTT.

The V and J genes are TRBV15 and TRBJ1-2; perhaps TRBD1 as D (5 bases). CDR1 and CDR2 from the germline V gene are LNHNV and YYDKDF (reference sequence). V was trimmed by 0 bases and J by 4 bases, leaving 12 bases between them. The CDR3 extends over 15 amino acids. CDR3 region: CATSRDRRVGYGYTF. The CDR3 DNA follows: TGTGCCACCAGCAGAGATCGCAGGGTAGGCTATGGCTACACCTTC.

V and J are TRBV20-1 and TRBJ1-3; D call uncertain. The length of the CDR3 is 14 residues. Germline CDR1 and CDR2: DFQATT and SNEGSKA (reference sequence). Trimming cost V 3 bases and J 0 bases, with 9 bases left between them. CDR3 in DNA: TGCAGTGCTAGTCAATCTAACTCTGGAAACACCATATATTTT. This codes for CSASQSNSGNTIYF.

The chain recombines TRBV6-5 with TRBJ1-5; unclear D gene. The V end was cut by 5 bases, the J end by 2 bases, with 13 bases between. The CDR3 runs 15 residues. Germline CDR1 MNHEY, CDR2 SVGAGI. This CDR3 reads CASSPYVRGNQPQHF. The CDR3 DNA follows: TGTGCCAGCAGTCCGTACGTGCGAGGCAATCAGCCCCAGCATTTT.

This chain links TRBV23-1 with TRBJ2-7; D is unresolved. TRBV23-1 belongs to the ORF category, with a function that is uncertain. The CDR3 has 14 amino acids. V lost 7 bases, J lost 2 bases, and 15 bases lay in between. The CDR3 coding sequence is TGCGCCAGCAACTACTCACGGTTTACCTACGAGCAGTACTTC. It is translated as CASNYSRFTYEQYF.

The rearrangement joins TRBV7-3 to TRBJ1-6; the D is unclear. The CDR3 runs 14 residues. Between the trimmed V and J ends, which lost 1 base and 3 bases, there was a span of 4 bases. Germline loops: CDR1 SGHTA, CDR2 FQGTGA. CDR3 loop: CASSLNSYNSPLHF. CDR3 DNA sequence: TGTGCCAGCAGCTTAAACAGCTATAATTCACCCCTCCACTTT.